This TCR beta chain was found in a study of OX40 agonist ivuxolimab in advanced cancers. For the study at large: Patients got intravenous ivuxolimab at 0.01 to 10 mg/kg every 2 weeks.

V lost 6 bases and J lost 7; bases outside the gene matches: 9. The germline gives CDR1 MNHEY, CDR2 SMNVEV (reference sequence). The CDR3 spans 15 residues. Libraries were prepared by immunoSEQ multiplex PCR; TCRdb keeps only in-frame clonotypes and omits some of them. The table lists tens of thousands of clones, over 75% of them singletons. This TCR was recovered from an adult with an advanced solid tumor such as melanoma, head and neck, liver or kidney cancer. The chain uses TRBV27 and TRBJ2-1, with 10 bases identical to TRBD1. The sequenced sample was CD4+ or CD8+ T cells sorted from blood, obtained in a trial of the OX40 agonist ivuxolimab. Here the CDR3 DNA reads TGTGCCAGCAGATTACCCGGGACAGGGGTGAATGAGCAGTTCTTC. Translated, it gives CASRLPGTGVNEQFF.